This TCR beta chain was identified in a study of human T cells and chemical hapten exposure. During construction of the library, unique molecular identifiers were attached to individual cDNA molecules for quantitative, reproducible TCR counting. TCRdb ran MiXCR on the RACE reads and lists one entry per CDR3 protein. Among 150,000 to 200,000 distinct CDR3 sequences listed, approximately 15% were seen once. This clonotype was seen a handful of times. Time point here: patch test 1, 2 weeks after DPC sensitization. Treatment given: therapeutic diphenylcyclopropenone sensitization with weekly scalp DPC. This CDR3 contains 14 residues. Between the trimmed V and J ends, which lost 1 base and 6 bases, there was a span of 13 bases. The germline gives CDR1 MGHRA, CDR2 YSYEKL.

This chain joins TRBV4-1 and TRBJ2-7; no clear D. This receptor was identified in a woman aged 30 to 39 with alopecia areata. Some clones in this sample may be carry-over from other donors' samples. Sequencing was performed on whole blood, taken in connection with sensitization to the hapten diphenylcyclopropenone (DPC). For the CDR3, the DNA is TGCGCCAGCAGCCAAGTGCAACAGACGATCGAGCAGTACTTC. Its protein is CASSQVQQTIEQYF.